One sample yielded the 15 T cell receptor beta chains listed below, sequenced in a study of T cells in Graves' hyperthyroidism and ophthalmopathy. Authors of the study amplified TCR beta CDR3 regions from RNA transcripts. An initial round of RT-PCR targeting the TCR CDR3 relied on the HTBI primer set. TCRdb re-called the multiplex PCR reads through MiXCR, storing one row per CDR3 protein. The data contain approximately 600,000 distinct CDR3 sequences, approximately 15% of them seen just once; the ten biggest clones take up approximately 4.2%. Sequenced material: blood. The receptors come from a woman aged 40 to 50 with Graves' ophthalmopathy.

This clonotype has at least ten counts. The genes are TRBV12-3 or TRBV12-4 and TRBJ1-5, with D maybe TRBD1 (5 bases). The CDR3 has 14 amino acids. V was clipped by 3 bases and J by 6 bases, with 12 bases between them. Here the CDR3 DNA reads TGTGCCAGCAGTTTTGTCGGGGGTTTTCAGCCCCAGCATTTT. It is translated as CASSFVGGFQPQHF.

This clonotype was recorded once. This chain connects TRBV5-1 to TRBJ2-7; TRBD1 aligns across 9 bases. Germline V gene sequence: CDR1 SGHRS, CDR2 YFSETQ. With 4 bases clipped from V and 3 bases from J, the junction kept 11 bases outside the gene matches. CDR3 length: 16 amino acids. The CDR3 DNA follows: TGCGCCAGCAGCGTACTACCGGGACAGGGCCGCTACGAGCAGTACTTC. Translated: CASSVLPGQGRYEQYF.

Note on this clonotype: The junction does not match germline at one end; this may be a read error. The chain uses TRBV3-1 and TRBJ2-2, with 7 nucleotides matching TRBD2. The CDR3 covers 14 residues. Germline loops: CDR1 LGHDT, CDR2 YNNKEL (reference sequence). The CDR3 nucleotides are TGTGCCAGCAGTAAAAGCGGGAACAGCGGGGAGCTGTTTTTT. Protein: CASSKSGNSGELFF.

Many counts were recorded for this clonotype. The J gene is TRBJ1-3, the V gene TRBV6-5; D gene uncertain. The V gene's germline CDR1 is MNHEY and CDR2 SVGAGI. Trimming pared 2 bases from V and 0 bases from J, leaving 11 bases between. The CDR3 sequence is 16 residues long. CDR3 DNA sequence: TGTGCCAGCAGTTACGGAGAACCTAGCTCTGGAAACACCATATATTTT. This gives the protein CASSYGEPSSGNTIYF.

The chain combines TRBV11-1 with TRBJ2-2; TRBD2 matches at 8 bases. CDR1 is SGHAT, CDR2 FQDESV, per germline (reference sequence). The junction had 5 bases not matched to a gene; V was cut back by 2 bases and J by 3 bases. The CDR3 runs to 16 residues. This chain's CDR3 is CASSLRTSPDTGELFF. The CDR3 bases are TGTGCCAGCAGCTTACGGACTAGCCCAGACACCGGGGAGCTGTTTTTT.

This clonotype was counted many times. The V and J genes are TRBV20-1 and TRBJ1-2, with 8 nucleotides matching TRBD1. After removal of 7 bases from V and 4 bases from J, the junction contained 8 bases not matched to a gene. The germline V gene has CDR1 DFQATT and CDR2 SNEGSKA (reference sequence). CDR3 length equals 13 residues. The DNA of the CDR3 is TGCAGTGTTACCTCCCAGGGGGCCTATGGCTACACCTTC. It is translated as CSVTSQGAYGYTF.

The sample holds many counts of this clonotype. The chain recombines TRBV29-1 with TRBJ2-5; 7 nucleotides align to TRBD1. The CDR3 runs to 14 residues. With 4 bases clipped from V and 5 bases from J, the junction kept 10 bases outside the gene matches. The germline gives CDR1 SQVTM, CDR2 ANQGSEA. CDR3 region: CSVGGTGAEETQYF. CDR3 DNA: TGCAGCGTTGGGGGAACAGGGGCGGAGGAGACCCAGTACTTC. Using reference TRBV29-1 and TRBJ2-5 for the parts outside the CDR3, the full variable domain is SAVISQKPSRDICQRGTSLTIQCQVDSQVTMMFWYRQQPGQSLTLIATANQGSEATYESGFVIDKFPISRPNLTFSTLTVSNMSPEDSSIYLCSVGGTGAEETQYFGPGTRLLVL.

This clonotype was seen more than once but under ten times. V gene TRBV7-8 combines with J gene TRBJ2-7; TRBD2 matches 11 bases. CDR3 length equals 17 residues. Germline V CDR1 and CDR2: SGHVS, FQNEAQ. V was pared by 1 base and J by 0 bases, with 5 bases of the junction left unmatched. CDR3 loop: CASSLGRLAGSSYEQYF. The DNA of the CDR3 is TGTGCCAGCAGCTTAGGCCGACTAGCGGGAAGCTCCTACGAGCAGTACTTC.

This clonotype was counted many times. The chain combines TRBV28 with TRBJ2-7, with TRBD1 identical over 9 bases. V trimming: 6 bases; J trimming: 5 bases; junction bases outside the gene matches: 11. This CDR3 region has 15 residues. CDR1 and CDR2 from the germline V gene are MDHEN and SYDVKM. The CDR3 nucleotides read TGTGCCAGCAGGCGGACAGGGGATAGGTCTGACGAGCAGTACTTC. Its translation: CASRRTGDRSDEQYF.

At least ten counts were recorded for this clonotype. V and J are TRBV7-2 and TRBJ2-7; a weak D match, TRBD2 (5 bases). The CDR3 loop spans 14 amino acids. Trimming pared 5 bases from V and 2 bases from J, leaving 13 bases between. Germline CDR1 and CDR2: SGHTA and FQGNSA. The CDR3 reads CASSQADFPYEQYF. Here the CDR3 DNA reads TGTGCCAGCAGCCAAGCGGACTTCCCCTACGAGCAGTACTTC.

The table lists this clonotype with many counts. This chain links TRBV6-1 with TRBJ1-5; D is possibly TRBD1 (6 bases). There are 17 residues in the CDR3. Between the trimmed V and J ends, which lost 4 bases and 3 bases, there was a span of 19 bases. The germline CDR1 and CDR2 sequences are MNHNS and SASEGT. In DNA form, the CDR3 reads TGTGCCAGCAGTGCCCCAACAGGGAGCGGCCACAATCAGCCCCAGCATTTT. This gives the protein CASSAPTGSGHNQPQHF.

V usage is TRBV5-1 and J usage is TRBJ1-2; 7 bases are shared with TRBD1. The ends lost 3 bases at V and 8 bases at J; junction bases unmatched: 10. This CDR3 comprises 14 residues. In germline, CDR1 is SGHRS, CDR2 YFSETQ. The CDR3: CASSSGTVGPGYTF. CDR3 bases: TGCGCCAGCAGCTCCGGGACAGTTGGTCCCGGCTACACCTTC.

This clonotype was seen many times. This chain connects TRBV5-1 to TRBJ2-2; 7 positions match TRBD1. From germline, CDR1 is SGHRS and CDR2 YFSETQ. Trimming took 0 bases from V and 6 from J; bases not matched to a gene: 8. The CDR3 length is 16 residues. The CDR3 nucleotides read TGCGCCAGCAGCTTGGAGACAGGGTGGTCTTCCGGGGAGCTGTTTTTT. Translating gives CASSLETGWSSGELFF.

This clonotype was seen only a few times. This chain uses TRBV15 with TRBJ2-2; D unclear. V dropped 5 bases and J dropped 3 bases, with 4 bases sitting between them. This CDR3 has 12 amino acids. The germline gives CDR1 LNHNV, CDR2 YYDKDF (reference sequence). This chain's CDR3 is CATSLDTGELFF. For the CDR3, the DNA is TGTGCCACCAGCCTAGACACCGGGGAGCTGTTTTTT.

There are a few counts of this clonotype. The rearrangement links TRBV6-1 to TRBJ2-7; D call uncertain. Germline-derived CDR1 and CDR2 are MNHNS and SASEGT. The CDR3 totals 12 residues. V lost 8 bases and J 2 bases, leaving 10 bases between the germline ends. As DNA, the CDR3 is TGTGCCAGCGGAAGTATCCCCTACGAGCAGTACTTC. Its translation: CASGSIPYEQYF.